This T cell receptor (beta chain) was profiled in a study of blood T cells in healthy people across ages. CDR1 is SGHDN and CDR2 is FVKESK in the germline V gene. The CDR3 has 16 amino acids. V was shortened by 1 base and J by 10 bases, with 22 bases between the two germline ends. This clonotype was observed a few times. Through a sample-barcoded 5' primer and a J-beta primer mix, a second PCR was run for roughly 7 to 12 cycles. TCRdb called the 5' RACE reads again in MiXCR, with one record for every CDR3 protein. The table shows around 1,900,000 distinct CDR3 sequences, with about 39% occurring only once.

The rearrangement uses TRBV14 and TRBJ1-2; D gene ambiguous. The sequenced sample was blood. The TCR comes from a human donor in good health. The CDR3 DNA sequence: TGTGCCAGCAGCCAAGGGCTAGGACGCGGCGTGGATTCCTACACCTTC. Translated, it gives CASSQGLGRGVDSYTF.